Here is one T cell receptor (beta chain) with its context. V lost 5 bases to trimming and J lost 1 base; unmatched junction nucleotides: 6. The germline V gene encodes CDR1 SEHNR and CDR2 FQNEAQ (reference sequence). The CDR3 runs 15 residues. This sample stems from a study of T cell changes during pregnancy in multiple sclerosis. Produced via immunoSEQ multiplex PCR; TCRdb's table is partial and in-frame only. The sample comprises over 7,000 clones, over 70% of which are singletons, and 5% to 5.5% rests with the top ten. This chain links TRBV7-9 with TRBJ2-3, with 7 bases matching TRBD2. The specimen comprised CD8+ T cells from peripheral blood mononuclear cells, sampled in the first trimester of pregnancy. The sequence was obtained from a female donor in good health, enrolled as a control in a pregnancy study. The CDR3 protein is CASSPSGGGTDTQYF. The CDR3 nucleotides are TGTGCCAGCAGCCCCTCGGGGGGAGGCACAGATACGCAGTATTTT.